This TCR beta chain was sequenced for a study of preoperative IRX-2 immunotherapy in early breast cancer. Described treatment: preoperative locoregional IRX-2 cytokine immunotherapy. Preoperative locoregional IRX-2 cytokine immunotherapy was tested in the phase Ib source study. V was pared by 0 bases and J by 1 base, with 9 bases between. The CDR3 has 15 residues. Germline V lookup: CDR1 SGHRS, CDR2 YFSETQ. Assay used: immunoSEQ multiplex PCR; TCRdb lists only in-frame clones, some missing. The table includes 25,000 to 30,000 clones, roughly 89% detected once. The receptor's source is a human donor with breast cancer. This specimen was acquired from a patient treated with IRX-2 immunotherapy. The chain links TRBV5-1 to TRBJ2-3; D possibly corresponds to TRBD2 (5 bases). CDR3 in amino acids: CASSLGGVGTDTQYF. Written as DNA, the CDR3 is TGCGCCAGCAGCTTGGGGGGAGTAGGCACAGATACGCAGTATTTT.